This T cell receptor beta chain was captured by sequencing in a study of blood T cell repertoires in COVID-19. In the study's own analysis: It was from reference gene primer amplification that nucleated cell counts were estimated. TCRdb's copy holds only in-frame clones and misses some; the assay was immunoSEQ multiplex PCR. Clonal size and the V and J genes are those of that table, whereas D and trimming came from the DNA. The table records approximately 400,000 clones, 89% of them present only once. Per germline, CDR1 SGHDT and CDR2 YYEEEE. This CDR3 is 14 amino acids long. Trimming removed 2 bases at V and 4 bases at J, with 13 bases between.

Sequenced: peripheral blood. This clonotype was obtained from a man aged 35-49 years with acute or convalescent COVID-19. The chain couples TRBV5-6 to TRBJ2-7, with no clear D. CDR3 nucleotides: TGTGCCAGCAGCTTTACGATACTACTTTACGAGCAGTACTTC. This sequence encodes CASSFTILLYEQYF.